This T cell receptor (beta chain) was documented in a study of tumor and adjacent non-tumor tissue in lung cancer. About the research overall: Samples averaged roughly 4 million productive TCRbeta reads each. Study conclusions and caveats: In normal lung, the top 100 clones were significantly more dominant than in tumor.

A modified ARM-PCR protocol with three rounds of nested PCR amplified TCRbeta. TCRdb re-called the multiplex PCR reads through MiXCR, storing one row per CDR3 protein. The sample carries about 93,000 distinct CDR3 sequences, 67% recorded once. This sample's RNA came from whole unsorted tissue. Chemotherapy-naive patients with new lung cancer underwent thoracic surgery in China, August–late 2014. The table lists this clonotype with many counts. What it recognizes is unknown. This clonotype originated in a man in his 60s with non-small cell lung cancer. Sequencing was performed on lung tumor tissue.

CDR3 sequence reads: CASSLRSGEQFF. The CDR3, as DNA: TGTGCCAGCAGCCTCCGTAGCGGGGAGCAGTTCTTC. V is TRBV12-3 or TRBV12-4 and J is TRBJ2-1; 7 bases are a match to TRBD2. The J segment lost 10 bases and the V segment lost 6 bases, leaving 6 bases of the junction unmatched. The CDR3 has 12 amino acids.